A selection of T cell receptor beta chains follows, all from one sample in a study of early stage breast cancer tumors. Profiling relied on immunoSEQ multiplex PCR, and the TCRdb table lists in-frame clones only, not all of them. The repertoire has roughly 1,600 clones, about 76% of them found once; the top ten carry roughly 8%. Sequencing was done on a sample of normal breast tissue next to the tumor. All receptors come from a person between 65 and 79 years old with breast cancer. Each CDR3 is given with its conserved first and last residue. The D gene is left open where the match is weak. Some rows mark clone size as missing; the rest say once, few, many or name a class of expanded clone.

V	J	D	size	CDR3	DNA
TRBV4-2	TRBJ2-2	TRBD2	-	CASSQTSDGGSTGELFF	TGTGCCAGCAGCCAAACCTCTGACGGGGGGTCTACCGGGGAGCTGTTTTTT
TRBV19	TRBJ2-7	TRBD1	-	CASSIKDRGPYEQYF	TGTGCCAGTAGTATAAAGGACAGGGGACCCTACGAGCAGTACTTC
TRBV4-1	TRBJ1-1	TRBD1	-	CASSQETGGRREAFF	TGCGCCAGCAGCCAGGAGACAGGGGGCCGGCGAGAAGCTTTCTTT
TRBV9	TRBJ2-7	-	-	CASSVQGPPYEQYF	TGTGCCAGCAGCGTACAGGGGCCCCCCTACGAGCAGTACTTC
TRBV5-6	TRBJ2-6	-	once	CASQSRANVLTF	TGTGCCTCACAAAGTCGGGCCAACGTCCTGACTTTC
TRBV7-6	TRBJ2-2	-	few	CASSRDNSGELFF	TGTGCCAGCAGCCGGGACAACTCCGGGGAGCTGTTTTTT
TRBV6-1	TRBJ1-2	-	-	CASSPVSNYGYTF	TGTGCCAGCAGCCCCGTATCTAACTATGGCTACACCTTC
TRBV10-3	TRBJ2-2	-	few	CAISESAGELFF	TGTGCCATCAGTGAATCAGCCGGGGAGCTGTTTTTT
TRBV7-8	TRBJ1-2	TRBD1	-	CASSSRTGDLYGYTF	TGTGCCAGCAGCTCACGGACAGGGGACCTCTATGGCTACACCTTC
TRBV5-1	TRBJ1-3	-	-	CASSAGYSGNTIYF	TGCGCCAGCAGTGCGGGGTACTCTGGAAACACCATATATTTT
TRBV7-9	TRBJ2-7	-	-	CASSLASRGQSYEQYF	TGTGCCAGCAGCTTAGCCTCTCGCGGGCAATCCTACGAGCAGTACTTC
TRBV7-2	TRBJ2-1	TRBD2	-	CASSLGASGGVNEQFF	TGTGCCAGCAGCTTAGGCGCTAGCGGGGGGGTCAATGAGCAGTTCTTC
TRBV30	TRBJ2-1	TRBD2	-	CAWLAGGVYNEQFF	TGTGCCTGGTTAGCGGGGGGTGTGTACAATGAGCAGTTCTTC
TRBV10-3	TRBJ2-1	TRBD1	-	CAISEPGQNTYNEQFF	TGTGCCATCAGTGAGCCGGGACAGAACACCTACAATGAGCAGTTCTTC
TRBV19	TRBJ1-1	-	once	CASSIARSVGNTEAFF	TGTGCCAGTAGTATAGCTAGATCGGTTGGGAACACTGAAGCTTTCTTT
TRBV19	TRBJ2-5	-	-	CASSTSLDSKYETQYF	TGTGCCAGTAGTACCTCCCTAGACTCGAAGTACGAGACCCAGTACTTC
TRBV29-1	TRBJ1-2	-	-	CSANPGGPSGYTF	TGCAGCGCTAACCCCGGTGGGCCGTCCGGCTACACCTTC
TRBV9	TRBJ2-1	TRBD1	-	CASGRDRGGGEQFF	TGTGCCTCCGGTCGGGACAGGGGTGGTGGTGAGCAGTTCTTC
TRBV13	TRBJ1-4	-	-	CASTSREHKGYEKLFF	TGTGCCAGCACGTCCCGGGAGCACAAGGGCTATGAAAAACTGTTTTTT
TRBV5-1	TRBJ1-1	TRBD1	-	CASSPDRGRGSTEAFF	TGCGCCAGCAGCCCAGACAGGGGGCGTGGGAGCACTGAAGCTTTCTTT
TRBV19	TRBJ1-5	-	once	CASSIIGGGSNQPQHF	TGTGCCAGTAGTATTATCGGGGGAGGGAGCAATCAGCCCCAGCATTTT
TRBV7-6	TRBJ1-6	-	few	CASSFNAGTDVNSPLHF	TGTGCCAGCAGCTTCAACGCGGGTACAGATGTCAATTCACCCCTCCACTTT
TRBV6-5	TRBJ2-1	-	-	CASSYGGAEYNEQFF	TGTGCCAGCAGTTACGGGGGGGCGGAGTACAATGAGCAGTTCTTC
TRBV27	TRBJ2-3	-	-	CASSLSPGTNTQYF	TGTGCCAGCAGTTTATCTCCGGGGACAAATACGCAGTATTTT
TRBV18	TRBJ1-1	TRBD1	once	CASSQGAENTEAFF	TGTGCCAGCTCCCAGGGGGCTGAGAACACTGAAGCTTTCTTT
TRBV25-1	TRBJ2-5	TRBD1	-	CASRHRGETQYF	TGTGCCAGCCGGCACAGGGGCGAGACCCAGTACTTC
TRBV5-1	TRBJ2-7	-	-	CASRPGTTGEQYF	TGCGCCAGCAGACCCGGAACCACGGGCGAGCAGTACTTC
TRBV28	TRBJ1-2	-	-	CASSSGGYYGYTF	TGTGCCAGCAGCTCCGGAGGGTACTATGGCTACACCTTC
TRBV5-6	TRBJ2-6	-	-	CASSLIPSSGANVLTF	TGTGCCAGCAGCTTGATACCGAGCTCTGGGGCCAACGTCCTGACTTTC
TRBV6-6	TRBJ1-1	-	once	CASSYSVPDTSRGAFF	TGTGCCAGCAGTTACTCCGTTCCCGACACCTCGAGGGGGGCTTTCTTT
TRBV28	TRBJ1-2	TRBD1	few	CASSPPGQDYGYTF	TGTGCCAGCAGCCCACCGGGACAGGACTATGGCTACACCTTC
TRBV5-8	TRBJ1-2	-	-	CASSSDSAYGYTF	TGTGCCAGCAGCTCAGACAGTGCATATGGCTACACCTTC
TRBV30	TRBJ1-3	-	-	CAWRPGNGNTIYF	TGTGCCTGGAGGCCCGGGAATGGAAACACCATATATTTT
TRBV30	TRBJ2-6	-	once	CAWSVRGLGANVLTF	TGTGCCTGGAGTGTAAGGGGTTTAGGGGCCAACGTCCTGACTTTC
TRBV2	TRBJ2-3	-	-	CASIEMDTQYF	TGTGCCAGCATCGAGATGGATACGCAGTATTTT
TRBV7-2	TRBJ2-4	TRBD2	-	CASSFSGDLAGTDIQYF	TGTGCCAGCAGCTTCAGCGGGGATCTAGCGGGAACCGACATTCAGTACTTC
TRBV10-3	TRBJ1-1	TRBD1	few	CAIGRTGGTEAFF	TGTGCCATCGGACGGACAGGGGGCACTGAAGCTTTCTTT
TRBV6-4	TRBJ2-3	TRBD2	-	CASSDGTSGGEDTQYF	TGTGCCAGCAGTGATGGGACTAGCGGGGGGGAAGATACGCAGTATTTT
TRBV27	TRBJ1-2	TRBD1	few	CASSLWQGAPGYTF	TGTGCCAGCAGTTTATGGCAGGGGGCGCCTGGCTACACCTTC
TRBV6-5	TRBJ2-2	TRBD1	once	CASRADRANTGELFF	TGTGCCAGCAGAGCCGACAGGGCGAACACCGGGGAGCTGTTTTTT
TRBV9	TRBJ2-4	TRBD2	-	CASGGGLAKNIQYF	TGTGCCAGCGGGGGAGGGCTAGCCAAAAACATTCAGTACTTC
TRBV5-6	TRBJ1-1	-	few	CASSLWGLMNTEAFF	TGTGCCAGCAGCTTGTGGGGACTCATGAACACTGAAGCTTTCTTT
TRBV9	TRBJ1-6	TRBD1	-	CASSVGTGNSPLHF	TGTGCCAGCAGCGTAGGGACAGGGAATTCACCCCTCCACTTT
TRBV6-1	TRBJ2-7	TRBD1	-	CASRKGGQGHEQYF	TGTGCCAGCAGGAAGGGGGGACAGGGACACGAGCAGTACTTC
TRBV4-2	TRBJ2-7	-	-	CASSQDPRTYEQYF	TGTGCCAGCAGCCAAGATCCGAGAACCTACGAGCAGTACTTC
TRBV5-6	TRBJ2-7	TRBD1	-	CASSSRMTGGSEQYF	TGTGCCAGCAGCTCCAGGATGACAGGGGGCTCCGAGCAGTACTTC
TRBV2	TRBJ2-1	-	few	CASNPGSLIEQFF	TGTGCCAGCAATCCGGGTTCCCTGATTGAGCAGTTCTTC
TRBV7-9	TRBJ1-2	TRBD1	once	CASSSLSTGDGYTF	TGTGCCAGCAGCTCCCTTTCGACAGGGGATGGCTACACCTTC
TRBV2	TRBJ1-1	-	-	CASRLGRNTEAFF	TGTGCCAGCAGGCTCGGGAGGAACACTGAAGCTTTCTTT
TRBV27	TRBJ2-2	-	-	CASSALGGADTGELFF	TGTGCCAGCAGTGCCCTAGGGGGTGCCGACACCGGGGAGCTGTTTTTT
TRBV11-2	TRBJ2-7	-	few	CASSPGVSYEQYF	TGTGCCAGCAGCCCGGGAGTGTCCTACGAGCAGTACTTC
TRBV7-3	TRBJ2-3	-	-	CASSLGLDTDTQYF	TGTGCCAGCAGCTTGGGACTCGACACAGATACGCAGTATTTT
TRBV28	TRBJ2-3	TRBD1	-	CASSRDRGRSDTQYF	TGTGCCAGCAGTCGGGACAGGGGGCGATCAGATACGCAGTATTTT